This TCR beta chain came from a study of T cell responses to AZD1222 COVID-19 vaccine. The trim removed 4 bases at V and 8 bases at J, leaving 12 bases unmatched. Germline V gene data show CDR1 as SGDLS and CDR2 as YYNGEE. The CDR3 loop spans 16 amino acids. This clone was recorded once. No antigen is known for it. Only in-frame clones appear in the TCRdb table, and some are missing; sequencing was by immunoSEQ multiplex PCR. The table records about 270,000 clones, approximately 94% of them present only once. Study-level points and caveats: Donors skewed white British and female; clonal diversity was possibly underestimated. Of the AZD1222 recipients, only five to seven were seropositive at baseline.

The sequencing used peripheral blood, collected 28 days after the second AZD1222 dose. This TCR came from an adult who received the AZD1222 COVID-19 vaccine. The V gene is TRBV9, the J gene TRBJ2-1; 10 nucleotides match TRBD2. This CDR3 is CASSLQREGLIDEQFF. CDR3 DNA: TGTGCCAGCAGCCTTCAGCGGGAGGGCCTGATCGATGAGCAGTTCTTC.